The text below deals with one TCR beta chain. These data come from a study of T-cell reconstitution after alpha-beta-depleted transplantation in children. TCRbeta library preparation incorporated unique molecular identifiers. MiXCR, applied by TCRdb to the PCR reads, yields one record per CDR3 protein. The sample has about 270,000 distinct CDR3 sequences; nearly 10% are singletons. CDR1 MGHRA and CDR2 YSYEKL come from the germline V gene. V shed 4 bases and J shed 2 bases, with 12 bases lying between them. The CDR3 runs to 14 residues. The sequence was collected from a human donor who donated a stem cell graft to a child with SCID. The sample in question was PBMCs from the stem cell graft donor, obtained from the stem cell graft. The chain combines TRBV4-1 with TRBJ2-7, with a possible D match to TRBD1 (5 bases). CDR3 amino acids: CASSPPRAPYEQYF. The CDR3 DNA is TGCGCCAGCAGCCCCCCCAGGGCTCCCTACGAGCAGTACTTC.